Listed below are T cell receptor beta chains from one sample, sequenced in a study of T cells in Graves' hyperthyroidism and ophthalmopathy. TCRdb reanalysed the multiplex PCR reads using MiXCR and keeps one entry per CDR3 protein. Among about 410,000 distinct CDR3 sequences, roughly 15% were seen once, and the ten largest hold around 13%. Sample: blood. The source of these receptors is a man aged 18 to 29 with Graves' ophthalmopathy. Both conserved end residues are trimmed from each CDR3. D genes are given only for firm matches.

V,D,CDR3
TRBV25-1,.,ASSESGRYYEQY
TRBV20-1,TRBD2,SARLAGNTDTQY
TRBV10-3,.,AISTTTMNTEAF
TRBV20-1,.,SARPREEDTIY
TRBV7-9,.,ASSHPLGFAGELF
TRBV18,.,ASSPRAASGANVLT
TRBV7-7,.,ASSLDWGNEQF
TRBV4-1,.,ASSLGLSGAFYGYT
TRBV12-3/TRBV12-4,TRBD1,ASTLGQGAYEQY
TRBV12-3/TRBV12-4,TRBD1,ASRGTGYGSTGELF
TRBV5-1,TRBD1,ASSGSGGASRTNEKLF
TRBV29-1,.,SVEGGPDSAPSSYNEQF
TRBV7-8,.,ASSLVGAVYEKLF
TRBV7-2,TRBD2,ASRTWDYTDTQY
TRBV6-1,.,ASSEEDSLGANVLT
TRBV5-1,.,ASSLGSGGTEAF
TRBV5-1,TRBD1,ASSTGQGADNEQF
TRBV5-1,TRBD2,ASSLILAGQETQY
TRBV24-1,TRBD1,ATRSGTGKTGELF
TRBV18,.,ASSPPTYGYT
TRBV20-1,.,SARDERALIPSNQPQH
TRBV5-1,.,ASSLGGRWVRDEQF
TRBV4-1,TRBD1,ASSHPSQGTSPLH
TRBV7-3,.,ASSPTGSLETQY
TRBV18,.,ASSSSLSGNTEAF
TRBV3-1,.,ASSQDFWRDEQY
TRBV4-1,.,ASSLGLGGMNYVQY
TRBV19,.,ASSIKGGSYNEQF
TRBV6-1,.,ASTPVFGGLETQY
TRBV11-2,.,ASSLDPPFGVEKLF
TRBV5-1,.,ASSFTAEGDTEAF
TRBV12-3/TRBV12-4,.,ASKSGRSSYNEQS
TRBV27,.,ASSSFPPRKAWSANYGYT
TRBV12-3/TRBV12-4,TRBD1,ASSNPGTGYTEAF
TRBV27,.,ASSLMGVAYNEQF
TRBV20-1,.,SARGVVASTDTQY
TRBV7-9,.,ASSPRRSNEKLF
TRBV9,.,ASSGAPISSYNEQF
TRBV7-9,TRBD1,ASSYAGTGNYEQY
TRBV19,.,ASSLTTVGYGYT
TRBV19,.,ASIDDLKPNTGELF